This entry is about one T cell receptor beta chain. Its target is unknown. This sample was taken from a study of cytomegalovirus exposure and HLA in healthy donors. Study-level findings and limits: Presence/absence results assume similar sequencing depth per donor, which may not hold. Differences between HLA loci emerged in a later analysis of TCR association rates, with DRB1 most and HLA-C fewest. The study recorded 160 or so TCR beta chains that were cytomegalovirus-associated. An analysis was carried out at a later point. It showed that HLA-associated TCR beta chains were more clonally expanded than equally common non-associated chains.

Trimming cost V 2 bases and J 3 bases; bases outside gene matches: 3. Germline assignment: CDR1 SGHVS and CDR2 FNYEAQ. This CDR3 contains 15 residues. With 60 Vbeta and 13 Jbeta primers, the PCR was carried out. TCRdb's copy holds only in-frame clones and misses some; the assay was immunoSEQ multiplex PCR. This table holds some 150,000 clones, roughly 80% found once. The receptor comes from a female donor in good health and CMV-seronegative. This sequence joins TRBV7-6 and TRBJ1-4; 7 positions agree with TRBD1. Sequenced sample: PBMCs. The DNA for the CDR3 is TGTGCCAGCAGCTTAATGAGGGGGCCTAATGAAAAACTGTTTTTT. This sequence encodes CASSLMRGPNEKLFF.